A selection of T cell receptor beta chains follows, all from one sample in a study of human T cells and chemical hapten exposure. TCRdb independently ran MiXCR on the RACE reads; one entry per CDR3 protein. Here the sample spans approximately 120,000 distinct CDR3 sequences, roughly a tenth being singletons. The material sequenced was whole blood, taken in connection with sensitization to the hapten diphenylcyclopropenone (DPC). These TCRs come from a woman in her thirties or forties with alopecia areata. Some clones in this sample may be carry-over from other donors' samples. Each CDR3 is given with its conserved first and last residue. D genes are given only for firm matches. Clone size appears in some rows only: once, few, many, or a class for an expanded clone.

>many|TRBV11-2|-|TRBJ2-1
CASSRKKGDGGEQFF
TGTGCCAGCAGTCGAAAAAAAGGGGACGGTGGTGAGCAGTTCTTC
>-|TRBV29-1|TRBD1|TRBJ1-1
CSVKPGTGGTEAFF
TGCAGCGTTAAACCAGGGACAGGGGGCACTGAAGCTTTCTTT
>-|TRBV5-6|-|TRBJ2-7
CASSWLTREQYF
TGTGCCAGCAGCTGGTTGACGCGGGAGCAGTACTTC
>medium-sized|TRBV7-2|-|TRBJ2-3
CASSQMTDTQYF
TGTGCCAGCAGCCAGATGACAGATACGCAGTATTTT
>few|TRBV6-6|-|TRBJ1-6
CASTWGLNSPLHF
TGTGCCAGCACTTGGGGATTGAATTCACCCCTCCACTTT
>-|TRBV4-1|TRBD1|TRBJ1-5
CASSQGTDREDQPQHF
TGCGCCAGCAGCCAAGGGACGGACAGGGAAGATCAGCCCCAGCATTTT
>few|TRBV7-9|-|TRBJ2-7
CASRTGVGTSVGSEQYF
TGTGCCAGCAGAACTGGGGTGGGCACCTCCGTCGGATCCGAGCAGTACTTC
>once|TRBV5-1|-|TRBJ1-6
CASSLIQGSGSPLHF
TGCGCCAGCAGCTTGATACAGGGATCAGGCTCACCCCTCCACTTT
>many|TRBV4-2|TRBD2|TRBJ2-5
CASSQDSLRRGKLKETQYF
TGTGCCAGCAGCCAAGATTCCCTAAGGCGGGGGAAATTAAAAGAGACCCAGTACTTC
>few|TRBV11-2|TRBD2|TRBJ2-3
CASSINGLADTDTQYF
TGTGCCAGCAGCATTAATGGACTAGCCGACACAGATACGCAGTATTTT
>-|TRBV5-5|-|TRBJ2-6
CASSLLDSGANVLTF
TGTGCCAGCAGCTTGCTGGACTCTGGGGCCAACGTCCTGACTTTC
>few|TRBV15|-|TRBJ1-1
CATAVGHETEAFF
TGTGCCACCGCAGTAGGCCACGAGACTGAAGCTTTCTTT
>-|TRBV7-8|TRBD1|TRBJ2-1
CASSFGTGVYNEQLF
TGTGCCAGCAGCTTCGGGACAGGGGTCTACAATGAGCAGCTCTTC
>-|TRBV18|-|TRBJ2-1
CASSPLFEDEQFF
TGTGCCAGCTCACCCCTTTTTGAGGATGAGCAGTTCTTC
>many|TRBV14|-|TRBJ1-6
CASSRGQPYNSPLHF
TGTGCCAGCAGCCGTGGACAGCCTTATAATTCACCCCTCCACTTT
>many|TRBV2|-|TRBJ1-3
CASILLTGPSGNTIYF
TGTGCCAGCATTCTGTTGACAGGACCCTCTGGAAACACCATATATTTT
>many|TRBV7-9|TRBD2|TRBJ2-7
CASSPGLAGVQGEQYF
TGTGCCAGCAGCCCGGGACTAGCGGGGGTGCAGGGAGAGCAGTACTTC
>few|TRBV27|-|TRBJ1-5
CASSLSWGRYQPQHF
TGTGCCAGCAGTTTATCGTGGGGGAGGTATCAGCCCCAGCATTTT
>few|TRBV10-3|-|TRBJ2-2
CAISVGGATNTGELFF
TGTGCCATCAGTGTTGGGGGGGCCACGAACACCGGGGAGCTGTTTTTT
>few|TRBV10-3|-|TRBJ1-1
CAISESPGIGRDTEAFF
TGTGCCATCAGTGAATCTCCAGGGATAGGTCGGGACACTGAAGCTTTCTTT
>-|TRBV5-4|-|TRBJ2-3
CASSLDRNTQYF
TGTGCCAGCAGCTTGGACAGGAATACGCAGTATTTT
>few|TRBV28|TRBD2|TRBJ2-3
CASSPGLAVADTQYF
TGTGCCAGCAGTCCTGGACTAGCGGTGGCAGATACGCAGTATTTT
>-|TRBV7-2|-|TRBJ2-7
CASSSRAWNEQYF
TGTGCCAGCAGCTCCCGAGCATGGAACGAGCAGTACTTC
>-|TRBV6-2/TRBV6-3|TRBD2|TRBJ2-7
CASSYGTSWFHEQYF
TGTGCCAGCAGTTACGGGACTAGCTGGTTCCACGAGCAGTACTTC
>-|TRBV9|-|TRBJ2-5
CASSKGGNQETQYF
TGTGCCAGCAGCAAGGGGGGGAATCAAGAGACCCAGTACTTC
>-|TRBV30|-|TRBJ1-1
CAWSVEGNTEAFF
TGTGCCTGGAGTGTAGAGGGGAACACTGAAGCTTTCTTT
>-|TRBV6-6|TRBD2|TRBJ2-5
CASSDSGGEETQYF
TGTGCCAGCAGTGACAGCGGGGGGGAAGAGACCCAGTACTTC
>-|TRBV20-1|-|TRBJ2-3
CSAATPFGDTQYF
TGCAGTGCTGCCACTCCTTTTGGGGATACGCAGTATTTT
>many|TRBV6-2/TRBV6-3|TRBD1|TRBJ2-1
CASIPVPGTGGNYNEQFF
TGTGCCAGCATTCCCGTCCCCGGGACAGGGGGAAATTACAATGAGCAGTTCTTC
>few|TRBV7-2|-|TRBJ1-2
CASTRQSYGYTF
TGTGCCAGCACCCGACAGTCCTATGGCTACACCTTC
>many|TRBV4-2|-|TRBJ2-7
CASSQVPNGYEQYF
TGTGCCAGCAGCCAAGTTCCGAATGGGTACGAGCAGTACTTC
>few|TRBV3-1|TRBD2|TRBJ2-5
CASSQGTSGGYYQETQYF
TGTGCCAGCAGCCAAGGGACTAGCGGGGGATATTACCAAGAGACCCAGTACTTC
>-|TRBV20-1|-|TRBJ1-1
CSARDSMNTEAFF
TGCAGTGCTAGGGACAGTATGAACACTGAAGCTTTCTTT
>-|TRBV6-2/TRBV6-3|-|TRBJ2-7
CASSYGYSYEQYF
TGTGCCAGCAGTTACGGCTACTCCTACGAGCAGTACTTC
>few|TRBV4-2|TRBD1|TRBJ2-7
CASSLRQGQPEQYF
TGTGCCAGCAGCCTCAGACAGGGCCAGCCCGAGCAGTACTTC
>few|TRBV2|-|TRBJ2-4
CASFRELNIQYF
TGTGCCAGCTTCCGGGAATTAAACATTCAGTACTTC
>many|TRBV28|-|TRBJ1-5
CASSLSGYSNQPQHF
TGTGCCAGCAGTTTATCGGGATATAGCAATCAGCCCCAGCATTTT
>-|TRBV7-2|-|TRBJ2-4
CASSQEGGLTADF
TGTGCCAGCAGCCAGGAGGGGGGGCTGACGGCGGACTTC
>few|TRBV20-1|-|TRBJ2-5
CSASGGDFAQETQYF
TGCAGTGCTTCCGGAGGGGACTTCGCTCAAGAGACCCAGTACTTC
>many|TRBV4-2|-|TRBJ1-4
CASSQVVGATNEKLFF
TGTGCCAGCAGCCAAGTGGTGGGTGCAACTAATGAAAAACTGTTTTTT
>many|TRBV7-9|-|TRBJ2-1
CASSKGGNEQFF
TGTGCCAGCAGCAAAGGGGGCAATGAGCAGTTCTTC
>many|TRBV27|-|TRBJ2-6
CASSLTPAGAISGANVLTF
TGTGCCAGCAGTTTAACCCCAGCAGGGGCTATCTCTGGGGCCAACGTCCTGACTTTC
>-|TRBV6-4|TRBD1|TRBJ2-1
CARQGAFYNEQFF
TGTGCCAGACAGGGGGCTTTTTACAATGAGCAGTTCTTC
>many|TRBV10-3|TRBD1|TRBJ1-4
CAISENPGGNEKLFF
TGTGCCATCAGTGAGAACCCAGGGGGCAATGAAAAACTGTTTTTT
>many|TRBV12-3/TRBV12-4|-|TRBJ1-1
CASSPSRIPSNAEAFF
TGTGCCAGCAGTCCTTCACGGATACCATCCAACGCTGAAGCTTTCTTT
>-|TRBV20-1|-|TRBJ2-5
CSAPKDDQPPETQYF
TGCAGTGCCCCTAAGGACGACCAACCCCCAGAGACCCAGTACTTC
>few|TRBV4-3|TRBD1|TRBJ2-5
CASSQEIGTGVETQYF
TGCGCCAGCAGCCAAGAAATAGGGACAGGGGTGGAGACCCAGTACTTC
>many|TRBV7-9|-|TRBJ1-1
CSSAVVWGTEAFF
TGTTCTAGTGCAGTTGTCTGGGGCACTGAAGCTTTCTTT
>few|TRBV12-3/TRBV12-4|TRBD1|TRBJ2-3
CASLQGAFTDTQYF
TGTGCCAGCTTACAGGGGGCTTTCACAGATACGCAGTATTTT
>few|TRBV4-3|TRBD2|TRBJ2-1
CASSQGLAGDFRYNEQFF
TGCGCCAGCAGCCAAGGGCTAGCGGGGGACTTTCGCTACAATGAGCAGTTCTTC
>many|TRBV20-1|TRBD2|TRBJ2-1
CSAGLAGGQHNEQFF
TGCAGTGCTGGACTAGCGGGGGGGCAGCACAATGAGCAGTTCTTC
>-|TRBV6-5|TRBD2|TRBJ2-2
CASSVISGDTTGELFF
TGTGCCAGCAGTGTAATTAGCGGGGACACCACCGGGGAGCTGTTTTTT
>many|TRBV5-1|TRBD1|TRBJ1-1
CASSFGTAMNTEAFF
TGCGCCAGCAGCTTCGGGACAGCAATGAACACTGAAGCTTTCTTT
>many|TRBV29-1|TRBD1|TRBJ2-3
CSVGTGADTQYF
TGCAGCGTTGGGACAGGGGCAGATACGCAGTATTTT
>few|TRBV7-6|-|TRBJ1-2
CASSFGGVYGYTF
TGTGCCAGCAGCTTCGGGGGAGTCTATGGCTACACCTTC
>many|TRBV6-2/TRBV6-3|TRBD1|TRBJ2-1
CASSLTGANEQFF
TGTGCCAGCAGTTTGACAGGGGCGAATGAGCAGTTCTTC
>-|TRBV12-3/TRBV12-4|TRBD2|TRBJ2-3
CASKAGVTDTQYF
TGTGCCAGCAAAGCGGGGGTTACAGATACGCAGTATTTT
>many|TRBV6-5|TRBD1|TRBJ2-6
CASRKTHTGQISGANVLTF
TGTGCCAGCAGAAAAACCCACACGGGACAGATCTCTGGGGCCAACGTCCTGACTTTC
>many|TRBV29-1|-|TRBJ2-4
CSVEGAAKNIQYF
TGCAGCGTTGAGGGGGCTGCCAAAAACATTCAGTACTTC
>-|TRBV29-1|TRBD1|TRBJ2-7
CSAGTGVHEQYF
TGCAGCGCCGGGACAGGAGTTCACGAGCAGTACTTC